The sequence of this TCR beta chain was determined in a study of cytomegalovirus exposure and HLA in healthy donors. General observations from the study: Previous analysis showed most TCR beta V segments were productive about 90% or about 30% of the time. 87-base-pair reads could not separate some V segments, including TRBV6-2 and TRBV6-3.

This clone has just a few counts. Antigen specificity is unknown. The PCR contained 60 Vbeta and 13 Jbeta primers. Produced via immunoSEQ multiplex PCR; TCRdb's table is partial and in-frame only. The table shows fewer than 200,000 clones, with roughly 81% occurring only once. The germline CDR1 and CDR2 sequences are SEHNR and FQNEAQ (reference sequence). The CDR3 has 15 residues. The V segment lost 1 base and the J segment 5 bases; nucleotides outside the gene matches: 4. The receptor comes from a man aged 18 to 35 in good health and CMV-seropositive. The V gene is TRBV7-9, the J gene TRBJ1-4; 7 bases are a match to TRBD1. The sequenced sample consisted of PBMCs. The CDR3 nucleotides read TGTGCCAGCAGCTTAGGGGCAGGGGGAAATGAAAAACTGTTTTTT. It yields the protein CASSLGAGGNEKLFF.